These 26 T cell receptor beta chains originate from one sample sequenced in a study of blood T cell repertoires in COVID-19. Sequencing was performed with immunoSEQ multiplex PCR; in TCRdb, only in-frame clones are kept and a portion is missing. Among 100,000 to 150,000 clones listed, roughly four fifths were seen once. Source material: peripheral blood. These receptors were collected from a woman aged 50 to 65 with acute or convalescent COVID-19.

Comments on this clone: Different DNA sequences within this sample yield the same CDR3. The chain couples TRBV20-1 to TRBJ1-1, with D possibly being TRBD1 (5 bases). Trimming removed 3 bases from V and 5 bases from J, with 7 bases in between. The CDR3 runs 11 residues. Germline CDR1 is DFQATT and CDR2 is SNEGSKA (reference sequence). The CDR3: CSARGGTEAFF. CDR3 bases: TGCAGTGCTAGGGGGGGTACTGAAGCTTTCTTT.

The CDR3 reads CSASGRSSFNQPQHF. DNA of the CDR3: TGCAGTGCTAGTGGCCGGAGCAGCTTTAATCAGCCCCAGCATTTT. J is TRBJ1-5 and V is TRBV20-1; no reliable D call. This CDR3 contains 15 residues. Trimming stripped 3 bases from V and 4 bases from J, with 16 bases between. Germline CDR1 and CDR2: DFQATT and SNEGSKA (reference sequence).

This clone has only a few counts. The chain combines TRBV6-6 with TRBJ2-7, with 10 nucleotides matching TRBD2. Trimming cost V 4 bases and J 2 bases; bases outside gene matches: 5. The germline V gene has CDR1 MNHNY and CDR2 SVGAGI (reference sequence). This CDR3 is built from 15 residues. The CDR3 spells CASSSASGGAYEQYF. The CDR3 DNA reads as TGTGCCAGCAGTTCCGCTAGCGGGGGCGCCTACGAGCAGTACTTC.

The rearrangement links TRBV11-2 to TRBJ2-3, with 8 bases identical to TRBD2. Losses at the gene ends were 5 bases for V and 7 bases for J; bases not matched to a gene: 8. Looked up from germline, CDR1 is SGHAT and CDR2 is FQNNGV. This CDR3 spans 14 amino acids. The CDR3 spells CASSIRTSIYTQYF. The CDR3 region has the DNA TGTGCCAGCAGCATAAGGACTAGCATATATACGCAGTATTTT.

This clone was recorded once. The chain employs TRBV7-8 and TRBJ1-5; D remains unclear. Per the germline V gene, CDR1 is SGHVS and CDR2 is FQNEAQ. The length of the CDR3 is 13 residues. V was cut by 3 bases and J by 1 base, with 4 bases left in between. CDR3 sequence reads: CASSFSSNQPQHF. The CDR3 nucleotides read TGTGCCAGCAGCTTCTCCAGCAATCAGCCCCAGCATTTT.

This clone has just one count. J is TRBJ1-3 and V is TRBV10-3; D unclear. Germline values: CDR1 ENHRY, CDR2 SYGVKD. Deletions cut 10 bases from V and 0 bases from J, with 13 bases between. The CDR3 contains 14 residues. The CDR3 bases are TGTGCCACACGAGCTCTAAGCTCTGGAAACACCATATATTTT. Its translation is CATRALSSGNTIYF.

The DNA for the CDR3 is TGTGCCAGCTCACCACGACACAGCACCGGGGAGCTGTTTTTT. Translated: CASSPRHSTGELFF. The chain is built from TRBV18 and TRBJ2-2; D is uncertain. The V and J ends lost 1 base and 4 bases respectively, with 7 bases between them. Germline V gene data show CDR1 as KGHSH and CDR2 as LQKENI. The CDR3 is made up of 14 amino acids.

V gene TRBV9 combines with J gene TRBJ2-7, with 9 nucleotides matching TRBD1. CDR3 size: 14 residues. With 2 bases clipped from V and 6 bases from J, the junction kept 6 bases outside the gene matches. Germline CDR1 and CDR2: SGDLS and YYNGEE. The CDR3 here is CASSVGTGTREQYF. In DNA form, the CDR3 reads TGTGCCAGCAGCGTCGGGACAGGGACCCGCGAGCAGTACTTC.

The chain is built from TRBV11-2 and TRBJ2-7; a possible D gene is TRBD1 (6 bases). The CDR3 spans 15 residues. Trimming shortened V by 6 bases and J by 2 bases, and 17 bases separated the two germline ends. The germline CDR1 and CDR2 sequences are SGHAT and FQNNGV. In DNA form, the CDR3 reads TGTGCCAGCAGGAAACAGGGAATGGTTGCCTACGAGCAGTACTTC. It is translated as CASRKQGMVAYEQYF.

The rearrangement links TRBV18 to TRBJ2-7; tentatively, D is TRBD2 (6 bases). The germline V gene encodes CDR1 KGHSH and CDR2 LQKENI. CDR3 size: 15 residues. V was clipped by 5 bases and J by 4 bases, with 18 bases between them. CDR3 protein: CASSESVGGAYEQYF. The CDR3 nucleotides are TGTGCCAGCTCAGAATCAGTTGGAGGGGCTTACGAGCAGTACTTC.

The CDR3 bases are TGTGCCAGCTCACCAGGTGCCTCCTCTGAGGATACGCAGTATTTT. This translates into CASSPGASSEDTQYF. The rearrangement uses TRBV18 and TRBJ2-3; D gene unclear. The CDR3 covers 15 residues. Germline values: CDR1 KGHSH, CDR2 LQKENI. The ends were cut back, 2 bases at V and 6 bases at J, with 15 bases in the middle.

The CDR3, as DNA: TGCAGTGCTAGTCAGGGGGTCAATGAGCAGTTCTTC. Its translation: CSASQGVNEQFF. The chain uses TRBV20-1 and TRBJ2-1, with 7 bases fitting TRBD1. Germline V gene sequence: CDR1 DFQATT, CDR2 SNEGSKA (reference sequence). The CDR3 sequence is 12 residues long. After removal of 3 bases from V and 6 bases from J, the junction contained 2 bases not matched to a gene.

The chain couples TRBV6-5 to TRBJ2-2; a weak D match, TRBD1 (6 bases). Germline assignment: CDR1 MNHEY and CDR2 SVGAGI. V was shortened by 2 bases and J by 6 bases, with 7 bases between the two germline ends. The CDR3 length is 13 residues. The CDR3 sequence: CASSYQGSGELFF. CDR3 nucleotides: TGTGCCAGCAGTTACCAGGGGTCCGGGGAGCTGTTTTTT.

This chain connects TRBV5-1 to TRBJ1-1; D may be TRBD1 (5 bases). The length of the CDR3 is 15 residues. Germline V gene sequence: CDR1 SGHRS, CDR2 YFSETQ. The V and J ends lost 10 bases and 1 base respectively, with 20 bases between them. This CDR3 is CAGRPGPSTNTEAFF. The CDR3 DNA sequence: TGCGCCGGGCGGCCAGGGCCATCTACGAACACTGAAGCTTTCTTT.

This clone showed up just a few times. The chain couples TRBV12-5 to TRBJ1-5; 11 bases align to TRBD1. The CDR3 has 17 amino acids. Germline assignment: CDR1 LGHNT and CDR2 FRNRAP. V gave up 0 bases and J gave up 5 bases; unmatched junction bases: 6. CDR3 bases: TGTGCTAGTGGTTTGGTTTTGGACAGGGGGCTGGATCAGCCCCAGCATTTT. It encodes CASGLVLDRGLDQPQHF.

The DNA of the CDR3 is TGTGCCAGCAGCGGATCCGTAGAATCAGAGACCCAGTACTTC. Its translation: CASSGSVESETQYF. The rearrangement joins TRBV9 to TRBJ2-5; D not certain. Trimming left V 3 bases short and J 4 bases short, with 13 bases between. The CDR3 has 14 residues. Germline V gene sequence: CDR1 SGDLS, CDR2 YYNGEE.

The rearrangement joins TRBV5-1 to TRBJ1-4, with 8 bases lining up with TRBD1. Germline CDR1 reads SGHRS; CDR2 reads YFSETQ. This CDR3 spans 14 amino acids. Trimming cost V 4 bases and J 8 bases; bases outside gene matches: 7. The CDR3 is CASSDQGAGEKLFF. The CDR3 bases are TGCGCCAGCAGCGATCAGGGGGCGGGGGAAAAACTGTTTTTT.

This sequence joins TRBV5-1 and TRBJ2-3; no definite D call. The CDR3 runs 14 residues. Germline CDR1 and CDR2: SGHRS and YFSETQ. V lost 2 bases and J 5 bases, leaving 12 bases between the germline ends. The CDR3 DNA is TGCGCCAGCAGCTTTACGACACCCGGAGATACGCAGTATTTT. It encodes CASSFTTPGDTQYF.

This clone was counted once. The chain couples TRBV27 to TRBJ1-6, with D tentatively TRBD1 (6 bases). Germline V CDR1 and CDR2: MNHEY, SMNVEV (reference sequence). The CDR3 runs to 14 residues. With 3 bases removed from V and 11 bases from J, the gap between germline ends came to 14 bases. The CDR3, as DNA: TGTGCCAGCAGTTTCAGGGGATCTCTAACACCCCTCCACTTT. The encoded protein is CASSFRGSLTPLHF.

The chain uses TRBV7-9 and TRBJ1-5; no firm D call. The V gene lost 4 bases and the J gene lost 6 bases, with 10 bases spanning the gap. This CDR3 is built from 13 residues. Germline CDR1 reads SEHNR; CDR2 reads FQNEAQ (reference sequence). The CDR3 loop reads CASSSHPGQPQHF. The CDR3 bases are TGTGCCAGCAGCTCGCACCCCGGTCAGCCCCAGCATTTT.

The chain combines TRBV6-5 with TRBJ1-4; possibly TRBD1 for D (6 bases). The CDR3 runs to 15 residues. Trimming removed 1 base from V and 8 bases from J, with 14 bases in between. Germline lookup yields CDR1 MNHEY and CDR2 SVGAGI. This CDR3 reads CASSYFSGVGEKLFF. CDR3 nucleotide sequence: TGTGCCAGCAGTTACTTCTCAGGGGTAGGAGAAAAACTGTTTTTT.

The rearrangement links TRBV2 to TRBJ1-5; TRBD1 agrees at 10 bases. The length of the CDR3 is 16 residues. From germline, CDR1 is SNHLY and CDR2 FYNNEI. Trimming at V came to 5 bases and at J to 6 bases, leaving 10 bases not matched to a gene. CDR3 region: CASSPSRGTGVQPQHF. The CDR3 DNA follows: TGTGCCAGCAGTCCTAGCCGAGGGACAGGGGTTCAGCCCCAGCATTTT.

The chain couples TRBV27 to TRBJ2-5; weak D call: TRBD1 (6 bases). V was cut by 3 bases and J by 7 bases, with 12 bases left in between. Germline values: CDR1 MNHEY, CDR2 SMNVEV (reference sequence). The CDR3 loop spans 13 amino acids. The CDR3: CASSFDRRWTQYF. As DNA, the CDR3 is TGTGCCAGCAGTTTTGACAGGCGGTGGACCCAGTACTTC.

The V and J genes are TRBV2 and TRBJ1-2; 9 bases line up with TRBD1. There are 14 residues in the CDR3. Germline V CDR1 and CDR2: SNHLY, FYNNEI. Trimming at V came to 6 bases and at J to 5 bases, leaving 7 bases not matched to a gene. The CDR3 loop reads CASRSTGGKYGYTF. As DNA, the CDR3 is TGTGCCAGCAGGTCGACAGGGGGAAAATATGGCTACACCTTC. The full variable domain, rest sourced from reference TRBV2 and TRBJ1-2, is EPEVTQTPSHQVTQMGQEVILRCVPISNHLYFYWYRQILGQKVEFLVSFYNNEISEKSEIFDDQFSVERPDGSNFTLKIRSTKLEDSAMYFCASRSTGGKYGYTFGSGTRLTVV.

The chain recombines TRBV7-2 with TRBJ1-1, with TRBD1 as a possible D gene (5 bases). V gave up 2 bases and J gave up 7 bases, with 11 bases separating them. This CDR3 comprises 13 residues. Germline V gene sequence: CDR1 SGHTA, CDR2 FQGNSA. The CDR3 loop reads CASSLIGDYEAFF. As DNA, the CDR3 is TGTGCCAGCAGCTTAATAGGGGATTATGAAGCTTTCTTT.

CDR3 in DNA: TGTGCCAGCTCACCACTTAGCGGGTCCTACAATGAGCAGTTCTTC. Its translation: CASSPLSGSYNEQFF. This chain links TRBV18 with TRBJ2-1; TRBD2 aligns across 7 bases. This CDR3 has 15 amino acids. The ends lost 1 base at V and 1 base at J; junction bases unmatched: 1. CDR1 is KGHSH and CDR2 is LQKENI in the germline V gene. Full variable domain (remainder filled in from reference TRBV18 and TRBJ2-1): NAGVMQNPRHLVRRRGQEARLRCSPMKGHSHVYWYRQLPEEGLKFMVYLQKENIIDESGMPKERFSAEFPKEGPSILRIQQVVRGDSAAYFCASSPLSGSYNEQFFGPGTRLTVL.